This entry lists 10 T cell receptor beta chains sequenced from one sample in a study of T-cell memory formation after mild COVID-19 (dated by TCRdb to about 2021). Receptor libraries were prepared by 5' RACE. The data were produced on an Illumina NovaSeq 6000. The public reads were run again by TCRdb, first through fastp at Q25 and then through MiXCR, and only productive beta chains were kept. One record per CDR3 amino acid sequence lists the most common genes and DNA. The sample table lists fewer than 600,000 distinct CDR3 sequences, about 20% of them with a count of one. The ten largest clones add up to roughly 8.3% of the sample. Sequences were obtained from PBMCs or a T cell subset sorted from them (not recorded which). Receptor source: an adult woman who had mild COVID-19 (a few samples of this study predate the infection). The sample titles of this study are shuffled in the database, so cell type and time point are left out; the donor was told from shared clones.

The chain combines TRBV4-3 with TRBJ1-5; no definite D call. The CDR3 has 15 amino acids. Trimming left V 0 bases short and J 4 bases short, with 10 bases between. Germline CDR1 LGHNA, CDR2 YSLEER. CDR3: CASSQDATTNQPQHF. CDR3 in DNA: TGCGCCAGCAGCCAAGATGCGACAACTAATCAGCCCCAGCATTTT.

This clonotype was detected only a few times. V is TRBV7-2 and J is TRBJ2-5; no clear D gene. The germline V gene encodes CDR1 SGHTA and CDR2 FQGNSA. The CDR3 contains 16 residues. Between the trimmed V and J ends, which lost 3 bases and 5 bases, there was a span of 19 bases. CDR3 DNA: TGTGCCAGCAGCTTCTCCCCCCCCTCTATGTTGGAGACCCAGTACTTC. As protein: CASSFSPPSMLETQYF.

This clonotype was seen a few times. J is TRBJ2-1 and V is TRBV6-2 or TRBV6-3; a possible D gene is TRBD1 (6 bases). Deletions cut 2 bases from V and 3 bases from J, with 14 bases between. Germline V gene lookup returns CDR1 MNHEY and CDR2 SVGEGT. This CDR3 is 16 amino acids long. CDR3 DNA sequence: TGTGCCAGCAGTTACCCGACAGGTTCCGACTACAATGAGCAGTTCTTC. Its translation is CASSYPTGSDYNEQFF.

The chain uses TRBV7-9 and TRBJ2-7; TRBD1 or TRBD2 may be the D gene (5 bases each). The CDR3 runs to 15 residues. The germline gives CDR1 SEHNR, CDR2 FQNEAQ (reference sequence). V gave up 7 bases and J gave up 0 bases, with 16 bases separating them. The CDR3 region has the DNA TGTGCCAGCACCGGTTCGGGGCATAGCTCCTACGAGCAGTACTTC. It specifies CASTGSGHSSYEQYF.

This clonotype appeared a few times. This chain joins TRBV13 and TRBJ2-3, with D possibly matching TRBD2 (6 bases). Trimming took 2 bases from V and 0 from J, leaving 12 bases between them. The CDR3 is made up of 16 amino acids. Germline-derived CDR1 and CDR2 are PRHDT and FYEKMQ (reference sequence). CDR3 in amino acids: CASSLLVGTSTDTQYF. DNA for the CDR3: TGTGCCAGCAGCTTACTAGTAGGGACTAGCACAGATACGCAGTATTTT.

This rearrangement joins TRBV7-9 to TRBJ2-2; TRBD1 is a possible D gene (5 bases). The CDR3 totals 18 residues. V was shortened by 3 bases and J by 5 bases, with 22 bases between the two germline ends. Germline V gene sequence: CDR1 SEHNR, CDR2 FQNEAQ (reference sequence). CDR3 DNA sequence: TGTGCCAGCAGCTTTTCTGGCAGGACCCTAACAGGAACCGGGGAGCTGTTTTTT. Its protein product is CASSFSGRTLTGTGELFF.

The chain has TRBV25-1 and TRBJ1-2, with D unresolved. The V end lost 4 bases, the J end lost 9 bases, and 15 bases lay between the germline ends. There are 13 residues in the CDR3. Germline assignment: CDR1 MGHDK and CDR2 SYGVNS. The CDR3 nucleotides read TGTGCCAGCAGTGGGACGAACTTTAAGCGCTACACCTTC. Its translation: CASSGTNFKRYTF.

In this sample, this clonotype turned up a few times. This CDR3 is CASSHQGRDSPLHF. CDR3 coding DNA: TGTGCCAGCAGCCATCAGGGGCGTGATTCACCCCTCCACTTT. The chain couples TRBV11-2 to TRBJ1-6, with D possibly TRBD1 on 6 matching bases. Trimming left V 5 bases short and J 8 bases short, with 13 bases between. This CDR3 has 14 amino acids. Germline-derived CDR1 and CDR2 are SGHAT and FQNNGV.

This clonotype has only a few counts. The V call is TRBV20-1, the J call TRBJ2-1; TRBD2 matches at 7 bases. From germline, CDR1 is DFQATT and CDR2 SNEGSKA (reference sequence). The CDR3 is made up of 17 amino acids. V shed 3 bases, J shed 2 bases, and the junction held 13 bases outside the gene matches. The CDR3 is CSARISAGLGTYNEQFF. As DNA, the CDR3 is TGCAGTGCTAGGATCTCAGCGGGACTGGGGACCTACAATGAGCAGTTCTTC.

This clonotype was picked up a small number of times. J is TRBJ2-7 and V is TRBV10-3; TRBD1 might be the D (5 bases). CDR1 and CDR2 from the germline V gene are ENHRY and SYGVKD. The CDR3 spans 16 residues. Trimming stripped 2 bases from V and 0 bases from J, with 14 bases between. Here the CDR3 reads CAISELYTDSSYEQYF. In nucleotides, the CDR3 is TGTGCCATCAGTGAGCTGTATACTGACAGCTCCTACGAGCAGTACTTC.